The sequence of this T cell receptor beta chain was determined in a study of blood T cell repertoires in COVID-19. Data came from immunoSEQ multiplex PCR; TCRdb stores just in-frame clones and leaves some out. This table holds about 190,000 clones, around 80% found once. Trimming shortened V by 4 bases and J by 2 bases, and 9 bases separated the two germline ends. The CDR3 is 14 amino acids. The germline gives CDR1 KGHSH, CDR2 LQKENI. The clonotype originates from a woman between 50 and 59 years old who had recovered from COVID-19. What was sequenced was PBMCs or T cells enriched from blood (not recorded which). The V call is TRBV18, the J call TRBJ1-5; D unclear. The CDR3 loop reads CASSLKRGNQPQHF. The CDR3 nucleotides are TGTGCCAGCTCACTCAAGAGGGGCAATCAGCCCCAGCATTTT.